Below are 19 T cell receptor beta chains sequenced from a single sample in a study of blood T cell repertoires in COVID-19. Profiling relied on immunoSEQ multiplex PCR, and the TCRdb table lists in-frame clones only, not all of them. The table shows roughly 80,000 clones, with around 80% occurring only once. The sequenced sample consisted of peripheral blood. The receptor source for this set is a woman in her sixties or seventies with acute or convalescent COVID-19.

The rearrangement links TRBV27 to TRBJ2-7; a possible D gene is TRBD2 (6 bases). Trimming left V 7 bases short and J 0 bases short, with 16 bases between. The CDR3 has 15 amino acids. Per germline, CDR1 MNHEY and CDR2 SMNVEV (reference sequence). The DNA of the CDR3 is TGTGCCAGCAAAAGTCCTAGCGCGAGCTCCTACGAGCAGTACTTC. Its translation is CASKSPSASSYEQYF.

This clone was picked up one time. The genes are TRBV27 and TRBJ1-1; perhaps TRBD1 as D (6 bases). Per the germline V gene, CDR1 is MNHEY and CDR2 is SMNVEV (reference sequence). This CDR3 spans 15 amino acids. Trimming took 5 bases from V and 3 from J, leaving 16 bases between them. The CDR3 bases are TGTGCCAGCAGTGGGCCGGCAGGGGTGGACACTGAAGCTTTCTTT. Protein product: CASSGPAGVDTEAFF.

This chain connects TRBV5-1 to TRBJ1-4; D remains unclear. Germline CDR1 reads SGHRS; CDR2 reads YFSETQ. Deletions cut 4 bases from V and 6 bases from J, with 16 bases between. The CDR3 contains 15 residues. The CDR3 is CASSNEPPEDEKLFF. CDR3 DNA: TGCGCCAGCAGCAATGAGCCTCCGGAGGATGAAAAACTGTTTTTT.

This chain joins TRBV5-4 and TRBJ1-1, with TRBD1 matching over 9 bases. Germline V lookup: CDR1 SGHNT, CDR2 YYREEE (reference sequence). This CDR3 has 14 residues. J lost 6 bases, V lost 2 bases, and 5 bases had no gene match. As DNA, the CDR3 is TGTGCCAGCAGCTTCGACAGGGGGTCCGCTGAAGCTTTCTTT. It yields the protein CASSFDRGSAEAFF.

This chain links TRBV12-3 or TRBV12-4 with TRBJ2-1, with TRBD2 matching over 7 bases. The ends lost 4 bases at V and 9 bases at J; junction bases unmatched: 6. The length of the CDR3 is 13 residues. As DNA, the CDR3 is TGTGCCAGCAGTTGGCGGGAGTTGGGTGAGCAGTTCTTC. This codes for CASSWRELGEQFF.

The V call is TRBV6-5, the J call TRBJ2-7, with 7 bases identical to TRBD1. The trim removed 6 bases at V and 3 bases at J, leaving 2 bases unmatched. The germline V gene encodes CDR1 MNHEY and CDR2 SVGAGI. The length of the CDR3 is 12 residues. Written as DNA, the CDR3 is TGTGCCAGCAGGGACAGGTACTACGAGCAGTACTTC. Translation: CASRDRYYEQYF.

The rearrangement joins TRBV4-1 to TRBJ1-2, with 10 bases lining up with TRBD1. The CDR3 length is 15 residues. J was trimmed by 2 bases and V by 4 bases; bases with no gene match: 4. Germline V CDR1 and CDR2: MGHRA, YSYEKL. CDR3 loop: CASSPGQGDNYGYTF. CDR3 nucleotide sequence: TGCGCCAGCAGCCCAGGACAGGGGGACAACTATGGCTACACCTTC.

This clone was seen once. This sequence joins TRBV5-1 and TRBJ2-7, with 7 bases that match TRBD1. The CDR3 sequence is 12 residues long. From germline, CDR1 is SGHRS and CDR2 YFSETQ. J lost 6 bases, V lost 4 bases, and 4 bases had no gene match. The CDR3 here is CASSTQGSEQYF. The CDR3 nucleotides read TGCGCCAGCAGCACACAGGGGTCCGAGCAGTACTTC.

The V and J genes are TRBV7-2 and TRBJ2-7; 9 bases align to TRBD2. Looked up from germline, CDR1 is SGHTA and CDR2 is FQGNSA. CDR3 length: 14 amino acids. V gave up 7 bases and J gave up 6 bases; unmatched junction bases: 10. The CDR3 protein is CASTQGLARIEQYF. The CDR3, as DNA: TGTGCCAGCACCCAGGGACTAGCCAGAATCGAGCAGTACTTC.

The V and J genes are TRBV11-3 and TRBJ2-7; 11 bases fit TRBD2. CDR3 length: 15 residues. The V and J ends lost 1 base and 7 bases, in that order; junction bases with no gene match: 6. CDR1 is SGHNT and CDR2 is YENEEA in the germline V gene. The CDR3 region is CASSLVTSGSWEQYF. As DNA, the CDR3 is TGTGCCAGCAGCTTAGTAACTAGCGGGAGCTGGGAGCAGTACTTC.

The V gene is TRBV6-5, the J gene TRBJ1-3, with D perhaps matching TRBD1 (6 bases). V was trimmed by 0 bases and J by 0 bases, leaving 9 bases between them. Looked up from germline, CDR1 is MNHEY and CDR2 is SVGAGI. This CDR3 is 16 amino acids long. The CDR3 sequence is CASSYSDSRSGNTIYF. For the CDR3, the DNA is TGTGCCAGCAGTTACTCGGACAGCCGCTCTGGAAACACCATATATTTT.

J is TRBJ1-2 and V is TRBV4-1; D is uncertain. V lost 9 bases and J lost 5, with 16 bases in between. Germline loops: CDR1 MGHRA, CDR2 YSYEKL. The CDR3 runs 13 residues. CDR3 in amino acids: CASLQRNIYGYTF. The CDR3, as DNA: TGCGCCAGTCTACAGAGAAATATTTATGGCTACACCTTC.

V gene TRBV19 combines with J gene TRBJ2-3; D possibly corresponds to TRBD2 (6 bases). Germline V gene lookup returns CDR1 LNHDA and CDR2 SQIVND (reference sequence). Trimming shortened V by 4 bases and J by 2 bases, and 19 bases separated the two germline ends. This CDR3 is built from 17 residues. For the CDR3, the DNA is TGTGCCAGTAGTAGCCGTGGGTGGCGGGGTAACACAGATACGCAGTATTTT. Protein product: CASSSRGWRGNTDTQYF.

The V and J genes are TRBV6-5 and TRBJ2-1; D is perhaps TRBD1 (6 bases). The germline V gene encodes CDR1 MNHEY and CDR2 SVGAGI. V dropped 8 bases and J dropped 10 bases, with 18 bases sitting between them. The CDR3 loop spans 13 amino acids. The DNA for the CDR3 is TGTGCCAGCGGGGGATACTCAGGGGACGAGCAGTTCTTC. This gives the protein CASGGYSGDEQFF.

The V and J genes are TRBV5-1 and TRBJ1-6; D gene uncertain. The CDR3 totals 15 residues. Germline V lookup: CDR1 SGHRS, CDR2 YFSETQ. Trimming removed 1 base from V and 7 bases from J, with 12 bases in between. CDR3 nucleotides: TGCGCCAGCAGCTTGCACCCCGACGGGAATTCACCCCTCCACTTT. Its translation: CASSLHPDGNSPLHF. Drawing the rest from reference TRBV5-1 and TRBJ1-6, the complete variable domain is KAGVTQTPRYLIKTRGQQVTLSCSPISGHRSVSWYQQTPGQGLQFLFEYFSETQRNKGNFPGRFSGRQFSNSRSEMNVSTLELGDSALYLCASSLHPDGNSPLHFGNGTRLTVT.

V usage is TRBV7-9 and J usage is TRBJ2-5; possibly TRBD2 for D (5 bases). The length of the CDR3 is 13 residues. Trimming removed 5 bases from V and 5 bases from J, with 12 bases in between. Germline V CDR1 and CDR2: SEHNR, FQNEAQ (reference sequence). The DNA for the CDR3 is TGTGCCAGCAGCCCCGTTGGAGGCGAGACCCAGTACTTC. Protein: CASSPVGGETQYF.

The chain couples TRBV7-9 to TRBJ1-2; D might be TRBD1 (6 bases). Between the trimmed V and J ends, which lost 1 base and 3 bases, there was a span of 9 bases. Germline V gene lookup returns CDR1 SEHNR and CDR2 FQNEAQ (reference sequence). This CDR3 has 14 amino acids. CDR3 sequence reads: CASSLDNRDYGYTF. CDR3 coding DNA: TGTGCCAGCAGCTTAGATAACAGGGACTATGGCTACACCTTC.

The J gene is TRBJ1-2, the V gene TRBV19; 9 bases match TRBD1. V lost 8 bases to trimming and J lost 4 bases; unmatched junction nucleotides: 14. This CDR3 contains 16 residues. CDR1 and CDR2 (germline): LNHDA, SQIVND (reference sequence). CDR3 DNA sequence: TGTGCCAGTGTACAGGGGGCAAGACCCTTTGGCTATGGCTACACCTTC. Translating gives CASVQGARPFGYGYTF.

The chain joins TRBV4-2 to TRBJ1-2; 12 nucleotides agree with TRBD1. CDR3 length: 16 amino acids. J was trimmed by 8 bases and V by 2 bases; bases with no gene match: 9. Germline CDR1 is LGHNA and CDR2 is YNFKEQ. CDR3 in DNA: TGTGCCAGCAGCCAAAGCCCGGGACAGGGGGCCGGGGGCTACACCTTC. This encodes CASSQSPGQGAGGYTF.